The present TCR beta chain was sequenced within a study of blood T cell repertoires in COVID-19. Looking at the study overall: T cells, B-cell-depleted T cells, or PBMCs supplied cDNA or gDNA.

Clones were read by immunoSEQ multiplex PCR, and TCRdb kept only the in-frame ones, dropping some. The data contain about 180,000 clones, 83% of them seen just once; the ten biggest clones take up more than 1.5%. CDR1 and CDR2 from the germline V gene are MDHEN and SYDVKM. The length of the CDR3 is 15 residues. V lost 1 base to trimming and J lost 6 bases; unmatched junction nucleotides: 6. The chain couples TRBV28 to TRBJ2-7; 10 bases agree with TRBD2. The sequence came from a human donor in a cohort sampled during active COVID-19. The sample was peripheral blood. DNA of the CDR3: TGTGCCAGCAGTTTATACGCTAGCGGGAGCCGCGAGCAGTACTTC. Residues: CASSLYASGSREQYF. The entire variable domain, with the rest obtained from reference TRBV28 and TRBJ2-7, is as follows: DVKVTQSSRYLVKRTGEKVFLECVQDMDHENMFWYRQDPGLGLRLIYFSYDVKMKEKGDIPEGYSVSREKKERFSLILESASTNQTSMYLCASSLYASGSREQYFGPGTRLTVT.